The clone carrying this T cell receptor beta chain was seen only once. TCRdb used MiXCR to reprocess the 5' RACE reads, holding one entry per CDR3 protein. The table shows about 1,200 distinct CDR3 sequences, with less than 60% occurring only once. The germline V gene has CDR1 MNHEY and CDR2 SMNVEV (reference sequence). The CDR3 contains 15 residues. Trimming cost V 5 bases and J 0 bases, with 11 bases left between them. The data are from a study of T cells after yellow fever vaccination. About the research overall: Where fractions had low cell numbers, libraries were prepared from them with the SMART-Seq v4 Ultra Low Input RNA kit.

Findings of the study overall: The sorted memory subsets sampled on day 0 contained almost no detectable vaccine-responding clonotypes.

The receptor comes from a man between 18 and 35 years old who received the YFV17D yellow fever vaccine. Sample: PBMCs, either bulk or a sorted T-cell subset (CD4+, CD8+, memory, or dextramer-sorted; not recorded which), taken on the day of the yellow fever booster vaccination. The gene calls are TRBV27 and TRBJ2-1; a possible D gene is TRBD2 (6 bases). DNA of the CDR3: TGTGCCAGCAGTCCGGGACTCAGCTCCTACAATGAGCAGTTCTTC. Encoded protein: CASSPGLSSYNEQFF.